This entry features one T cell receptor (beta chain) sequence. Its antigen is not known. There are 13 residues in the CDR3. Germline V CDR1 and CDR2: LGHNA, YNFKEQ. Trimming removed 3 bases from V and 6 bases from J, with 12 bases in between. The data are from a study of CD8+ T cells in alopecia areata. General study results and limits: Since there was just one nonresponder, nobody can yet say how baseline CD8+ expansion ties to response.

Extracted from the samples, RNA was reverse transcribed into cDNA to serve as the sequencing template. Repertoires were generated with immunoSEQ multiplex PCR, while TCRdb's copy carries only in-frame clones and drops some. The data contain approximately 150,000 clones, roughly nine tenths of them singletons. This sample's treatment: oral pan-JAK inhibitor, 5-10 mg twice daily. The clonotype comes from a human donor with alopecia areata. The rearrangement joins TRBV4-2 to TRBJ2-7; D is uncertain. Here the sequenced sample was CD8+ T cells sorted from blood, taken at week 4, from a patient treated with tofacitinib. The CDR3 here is CASSQDSELEQYF. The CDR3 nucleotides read TGTGCCAGCAGCCAGGATAGTGAGCTCGAGCAGTACTTC.